This TCR beta chain stems from a study of blood T cell repertoires in COVID-19. Method: immunoSEQ multiplex PCR; TCRdb's copy keeps in-frame clones and lacks some. The profile shows about 84,000 clones, around 80% of them singletons. The sequence was obtained from a man at least 80 years old with active or convalescent COVID-19. Sequencing used peripheral blood.

Here the CDR3 reads CASSLDGTGVGTQYF. For the CDR3, the DNA is TGTGCCAGCAGCTTAGATGGAACGGGAGTGGGGACCCAGTACTTC. This sequence joins TRBV11-2 and TRBJ2-5; possible D gene TRBD2, 6 bases. CDR3 length: 15 amino acids. The germline gives CDR1 SGHAT, CDR2 FQNNGV. The V end was cut by 0 bases, the J end by 7 bases, with 15 bases between.